One sample yielded the 32 T cell receptor beta chains listed below, sequenced in a study of cytomegalovirus exposure and HLA in healthy donors. PCR used 60 Vbeta primers and 13 Jbeta primers. TCRdb keeps only in-frame clones here, not all; method: immunoSEQ multiplex PCR. The sample shows 74,000 or so clones, and about 1.5% sits with its ten largest clones. Specimen: PBMCs. The receptors come from an older woman in good health and CMV-seronegative.

The chain has TRBV4-2 and TRBJ1-2; the D gene is possibly TRBD1 (6 bases). CDR1 is LGHNA, CDR2 YNFKEQ, per germline. The CDR3 extends over 15 amino acids. Trimming took 0 bases from V and 6 from J, leaving 14 bases between them. The DNA of the CDR3 is TGTGCCAGCAGCCAAGAGGCCGCCTGGGGGCATGGCTACACCTTC. This sequence encodes CASSQEAAWGHGYTF.

This chain links TRBV6-1 with TRBJ1-2; the D gene is possibly TRBD1 (6 bases). Trimming removed 1 base at V and 4 bases at J, with 13 bases between. Germline-derived CDR1 and CDR2 are MNHNS and SASEGT. The CDR3 loop spans 15 amino acids. The CDR3: CASSEGTASFYGYTF. DNA for the CDR3: TGTGCCAGCAGTGAAGGGACAGCGAGTTTCTATGGCTACACCTTC.

The chain joins TRBV28 to TRBJ2-7; weak D call: TRBD2 (6 bases). The V gene's germline CDR1 is MDHEN and CDR2 SYDVKM. V lost 5 bases to trimming and J lost 3 bases, with 17 bases between them. The CDR3 runs to 15 residues. CDR3 DNA sequence: TGTGCCAGCAGTGTGACGGGACTGGGAGACTACGAGCAGTACTTC. It is translated as CASSVTGLGDYEQYF.

The CDR3 spells CASRTGSSYEQYF. CDR3 nucleotides: TGTGCCAGCAGAACCGGGAGCTCCTACGAGCAGTACTTC. This chain links TRBV28 with TRBJ2-7; D perhaps matches TRBD2 (6 bases). CDR3 size: 13 residues. V lost 6 bases to trimming and J lost 0 bases, with 9 bases between them. CDR1 is MDHEN and CDR2 is SYDVKM in the germline V gene.

This chain links TRBV6-5 with TRBJ1-2, with 10 nucleotides matching TRBD1. Unmatched junction bases numbered 2, after V lost 6 bases and J lost 1 base. The CDR3 runs to 14 residues. Per the germline V gene, CDR1 is MNHEY and CDR2 is SVGAGI. In DNA, the CDR3 is TGTGCCAGCAGGAGGACAGGGGGTAACTATGGCTACACCTTC. Protein: CASRRTGGNYGYTF.

This chain connects TRBV2 to TRBJ2-2; TRBD2 matches 12 bases. V trimming: 7 bases; J trimming: 2 bases; junction bases outside the gene matches: 8. Germline V lookup: CDR1 SNHLY, CDR2 FYNNEI. The CDR3 spans 17 residues. CDR3 region: CASIRASGRANTGELFF. The CDR3 coding sequence is TGTGCCAGCATCAGGGCTAGCGGGAGGGCCAACACCGGGGAGCTGTTTTTT.

The CDR3 sequence is CASRATLTGNTEAFF. For the CDR3, the DNA is TGCGCCAGCAGGGCTACTTTGACAGGGAACACTGAAGCTTTCTTT. The chain joins TRBV10-1 to TRBJ1-1; possible D gene TRBD1, 6 bases. Germline CDR1 WNHNN, CDR2 SYGVQD (reference sequence). V lost 6 bases, J lost 1 base, and 15 bases lay in between. The CDR3 is made up of 15 amino acids.

The chain combines TRBV18 with TRBJ1-3; D is unclear. Germline V gives CDR1 KGHSH, CDR2 LQKENI. Trimming shortened V by 6 bases and J by 9 bases, and 15 bases separated the two germline ends. The CDR3 covers 13 residues. CDR3 residues: CASSPPGVGTIYF. DNA of the CDR3: TGTGCCAGCTCGCCTCCGGGTGTAGGCACCATATATTTT.

V is TRBV27 and J is TRBJ2-7; the match to TRBD2 covers 11 bases. V was clipped by 4 bases and J by 11 bases; unmatched bases: 7. CDR3 size: 13 residues. Germline loops: CDR1 MNHEY, CDR2 SMNVEV (reference sequence). CDR3 bases: TGTGCCAGCAGTTCACTAGCGGGAGCCGTTGAGTACTTC. This gives the protein CASSSLAGAVEYF.

The V gene is TRBV4-1, the J gene TRBJ1-4; D possibly corresponds to TRBD1 (5 bases). Germline CDR1 MGHRA, CDR2 YSYEKL. The CDR3 totals 15 residues. Trimming took off 4 bases at V and 4 bases at J, with 13 bases between the two ends. CDR3 sequence reads: CASSPPGDFNEKLFF. The CDR3 bases are TGCGCCAGCAGCCCCCCGGGGGATTTTAATGAAAAACTGTTTTTT.

In DNA form, the CDR3 reads TGTGCCAGCAGTTTAGGGGGCAGTGCGAACACCGGGGAGCTGTTTTTT. Translation: CASSLGGSANTGELFF. The gene calls are TRBV28 and TRBJ2-2, with D possibly matching TRBD1 (6 bases). Trimming took off 2 bases at V and 0 bases at J, with 10 bases between the two ends. The CDR3 extends over 16 amino acids. Germline V lookup: CDR1 MDHEN, CDR2 SYDVKM.

The chain recombines TRBV5-6 with TRBJ2-7, with TRBD2 as a possible D gene (6 bases). The V and J ends lost 4 bases and 5 bases respectively, with 10 bases between them. Germline CDR1 and CDR2: SGHDT and YYEEEE. The CDR3 runs to 12 residues. CDR3 coding DNA: TGTGCCAGCAGCCAAGGACTAAACGAGCAGTACTTC. Encoded protein: CASSQGLNEQYF.

V and J are TRBV28 and TRBJ1-2; 9 bases map to TRBD1. The CDR3 runs to 14 residues. The germline V gene encodes CDR1 MDHEN and CDR2 SYDVKM. Trimming removed 4 bases from V and 4 bases from J; junction bases left unmatched: 4. CDR3 sequence: CASSWTGAGYGYTF. The DNA of the CDR3 is TGTGCCAGCAGTTGGACAGGGGCTGGCTATGGCTACACCTTC.

The chain joins TRBV29-1 to TRBJ2-5; no reliable D call. Germline CDR1 is SQVTM and CDR2 is ANQGSEA. This CDR3 region has 13 residues. Trimming took 4 bases from V and 2 from J, leaving 11 bases between them. CDR3 bases: TGCAGCGTTGTACAGCTCAATCAAGAGACCCAGTACTTC. This sequence encodes CSVVQLNQETQYF.

This rearrangement joins TRBV7-9 to TRBJ2-1, with 8 nucleotides matching TRBD2. V was pared by 2 bases and J by 7 bases, with 7 bases of the junction left unmatched. The CDR3 has 15 residues. Germline CDR1 reads SEHNR; CDR2 reads FQNEAQ (reference sequence). CDR3 DNA: TGTGCCAGCAGCTTACGAGCGGGAGAATCGAATGAGCAGTTCTTC. Its translation: CASSLRAGESNEQFF.

V usage is TRBV2 and J usage is TRBJ1-2; D is unclear. The germline gives CDR1 SNHLY, CDR2 FYNNEI. The CDR3 is 15 residues long. V was trimmed by 6 bases and J by 4 bases, leaving 18 bases between them. The CDR3 spells CASRGTGNGIYGYTF. In nucleotides, the CDR3 is TGTGCCAGCAGGGGAACCGGGAATGGGATCTATGGCTACACCTTC. Using reference TRBV2 and TRBJ1-2 for the parts outside the CDR3, the full variable domain is EPEVTQTPSHQVTQMGQEVILRCVPISNHLYFYWYRQILGQKVEFLVSFYNNEISEKSEIFDDQFSVERPDGSNFTLKIRSTKLEDSAMYFCASRGTGNGIYGYTFGSGTRLTVV.

The chain couples TRBV5-1 to TRBJ2-2; 13 bases map to TRBD2. From germline, CDR1 is SGHRS and CDR2 YFSETQ. J gave up 4 bases and V 4 bases, and 7 bases lay outside the gene matches. This CDR3 is 17 amino acids long. CDR3 DNA sequence: TGCGCCAGCAGCCCCCCGGGACTAGCGGGAAGCACCGGGGAGCTGTTTTTT. Translation gives CASSPPGLAGSTGELFF. The full variable domain, with the rest looked up from reference TRBV5-1 and TRBJ2-2, is KAGVTQTPRYLIKTRGQQVTLSCSPISGHRSVSWYQQTPGQGLQFLFEYFSETQRNKGNFPGRFSGRQFSNSRSEMNVSTLELGDSALYLCASSPPGLAGSTGELFFGEGSRLTVL.

CDR3 DNA sequence: TGTGCCAGCTCACCACCGGGAGACCAATACGAGCAGTACTTC. It encodes CASSPPGDQYEQYF. The chain uses TRBV18 and TRBJ2-7; tentative D call: TRBD2 (5 bases). The CDR3 has 14 amino acids. Germline CDR1 KGHSH, CDR2 LQKENI. V was trimmed by 0 bases and J by 4 bases, leaving 10 bases between them.

J is TRBJ2-7 and V is TRBV5-4, with 7 bases matching TRBD2. Germline V lookup: CDR1 SGHNT, CDR2 YYREEE (reference sequence). V shed 2 bases and J 3 bases; nucleotides not matched to a gene: 8. The CDR3 totals 15 residues. Here the CDR3 DNA reads TGTGCCAGCAGCTTCTTCGGGGACTACAACTACGAGCAGTACTTC. Its translation is CASSFFGDYNYEQYF.

The CDR3 region is CASRLTGTGQETQYF. DNA for the CDR3: TGCGCCAGCAGGTTAACCGGGACAGGACAAGAGACCCAGTACTTC. The gene calls are TRBV5-1 and TRBJ2-5; 8 bases align to TRBD1. CDR1 is SGHRS, CDR2 YFSETQ, per germline. The CDR3 is 15 residues long. The J segment lost 2 bases and the V segment lost 5 bases, leaving 8 bases of the junction unmatched.

The chain links TRBV6-1 to TRBJ2-5; D is possibly TRBD2 (5 bases). V lost 3 bases, J lost 3 bases, and 11 bases lay in between. This CDR3 spans 14 amino acids. CDR1 is MNHNS, CDR2 SASEGT, per germline. The CDR3 reads CASSDPPGKETQYF. CDR3 nucleotides: TGTGCCAGCAGTGATCCCCCCGGGAAAGAGACCCAGTACTTC.

The V gene is TRBV11-2, the J gene TRBJ2-2; D possibly corresponds to TRBD2 (5 bases). In germline, CDR1 is SGHAT, CDR2 FQNNGV. The CDR3 covers 17 residues. V was trimmed by 2 bases and J by 0 bases, leaving 13 bases between them. The CDR3 nucleotides are TGTGCCAGCAGCTTACTCCGGAGGAGCGCGAACACCGGGGAGCTGTTTTTT. It yields the protein CASSLLRRSANTGELFF.

The chain uses TRBV10-1 and TRBJ1-1, with D maybe TRBD1 (6 bases). Germline assignment: CDR1 WNHNN and CDR2 SYGVQD (reference sequence). V gave up 6 bases and J gave up 0 bases, with 11 bases separating them. The CDR3 has 14 amino acids. The CDR3 region is CASSTGTLNTEAFF. CDR3 DNA sequence: TGCGCCAGCAGCACCGGGACACTGAACACTGAAGCTTTCTTT.

This chain links TRBV21-1 with TRBJ1-5; TRBD1, the table's D call, lacks a check against the DNA. TRBV21-1 is noted as a pseudogene. The CDR3 spans 17 residues. CDR3 loop: CASILWEDRAVSQPQHF. The CDR3 DNA sequence: TGTGCCAGCATCCTCTGGGAGGACAGGGCTGTTAGTCAGCCCCAGCATTTT.

V gene TRBV10-3 combines with J gene TRBJ2-2; 11 bases match TRBD2. V dropped 6 bases and J dropped 2; count of bases not matched to a gene: 5. Germline V gene data show CDR1 as ENHRY and CDR2 as SYGVKD. This CDR3 has 16 amino acids. The CDR3 loop reads CAIRKTSGTNTGELFF. The CDR3 DNA is TGTGCCATCAGAAAGACTAGCGGGACAAACACCGGGGAGCTGTTTTTT.

J is TRBJ2-3 and V is TRBV6-6; a possible D gene is TRBD2 (6 bases). The CDR3 is made up of 15 amino acids. Between the trimmed V and J ends, which lost 5 bases and 7 bases, there was a span of 19 bases. The V gene's germline CDR1 is MNHNY and CDR2 SVGAGI (reference sequence). The CDR3 here is CASSRGLFRVNTQYF. DNA of the CDR3: TGTGCCAGCAGTCGGGGACTTTTTCGGGTCAATACGCAGTATTTT.

J is TRBJ2-2 and V is TRBV27, with TRBD2 matching 10 bases. V shed 5 bases, J shed 4 bases, and the junction held 10 bases outside the gene matches. CDR1 and CDR2 from the germline V gene are MNHEY and SMNVEV (reference sequence). This CDR3 is 17 amino acids long. Here the CDR3 reads CASSRRLLAGGTGELFF. CDR3 bases: TGTGCCAGCAGTCGCAGACTTTTAGCGGGGGGCACCGGGGAGCTGTTTTTT.

The chain combines TRBV9 with TRBJ2-5, with D hard to call. V was shortened by 5 bases and J by 3 bases, with 11 bases between the two germline ends. This CDR3 has 13 amino acids. CDR1 and CDR2 (germline): SGDLS, YYNGEE. CDR3 bases: TGTGCCAGCAGTCGTGACTTAGAAGAGACCCAGTACTTC. Its protein product is CASSRDLEETQYF.

The rearrangement joins TRBV5-1 to TRBJ2-7, with 10 bases aligning to TRBD2. Germline assignment: CDR1 SGHRS and CDR2 YFSETQ. The V and J ends lost 5 bases and 1 base, in that order; junction bases with no gene match: 3. The CDR3 totals 14 residues. CDR3 DNA: TGCGCCAGCAGGATGACTAGCGGGTCCTACGAGCAGTACTTC. Its protein product is CASRMTSGSYEQYF.

The chain is built from TRBV28 and TRBJ2-1; a possible D gene is TRBD2 (6 bases). The CDR3 is made up of 15 amino acids. The germline V gene has CDR1 MDHEN and CDR2 SYDVKM. V shed 5 bases and J shed 5 bases, with 16 bases lying between them. The CDR3 region has the DNA TGTGCCAGCAGTCATCTGGGCGGGGAAGACAATGAGCAGTTCTTC. It is translated as CASSHLGGEDNEQFF.

This chain links TRBV7-9 with TRBJ2-1; 10 positions agree with TRBD2. After removal of 5 bases from V and 0 bases from J, the junction contained 7 bases not matched to a gene. Germline loops: CDR1 SEHNR, CDR2 FQNEAQ (reference sequence). There are 17 residues in the CDR3. The CDR3 DNA reads TGTGCCAGCAGCCTTCTAGCGGGGGCGAGCTCCTACAATGAGCAGTTCTTC. Protein product: CASSLLAGASSYNEQFF.

The genes are TRBV6-1 and TRBJ2-5; D unresolved. The end of the DNA fits TRBJ2-7 better, so the J call may be wrong. The CDR3 covers 15 residues. Germline CDR1 and CDR2: MNHNS and SASEGT. The CDR3 sequence: CASSEGTSLFYEQYF. In DNA, the CDR3 is TGTGCCAGCAGTGAAGGAACCTCCCTTTTCTACGAGCAGTACTTC.